This T cell receptor beta chain was obtained from a study of T-cell reconstitution after alpha-beta-depleted transplantation in children. The CDR3 has 17 residues. CDR1 is DFQATT, CDR2 SNEGSKA, per germline (reference sequence). V dropped 0 bases and J dropped 3; count of bases not matched to a gene: 10. This clonotype appeared many times. The authors prepared the TCRbeta library with unique molecular identifiers. TCRdb reprocessed the PCR reads via MiXCR and lists one record per CDR3 protein. The sample holds 700,000 to 850,000 distinct CDR3 sequences; about 15% are singletons and the top ten take around 5.3%.

The gene calls are TRBV20-1 and TRBJ2-1; 8 nucleotides match TRBD1. The specimen was PBMCs, mostly from graft donor cells, collected 360 days after TCRalphabeta/CD19-depleted stem cell transplant. The TCR originated in a male patient between 5 and 17 years old who had a stem cell transplant for acute lymphoblastic leukemia, so the T cells may come from the graft donor. The CDR3 protein is CSARDLGGGQGYNEQFF. As DNA, the CDR3 is TGCAGTGCTAGAGATTTGGGGGGCGGACAGGGCTACAATGAGCAGTTCTTC.